The next 32 T cell receptor beta chains were all read from a single sample in a study of T cells in Graves' hyperthyroidism and ophthalmopathy. Researchers took RNA transcripts and amplified the TCR beta CDR3 regions from them. First-round RT-PCR of the TCR CDR3 relied on the HTBI primer set. TCRdb reanalysed the multiplex PCR reads using MiXCR and keeps one entry per CDR3 protein. The sample shows 340,000 or so distinct CDR3 sequences, over 15% of them seen only once. Sequencing was done on a sample of blood. The origin of the receptors is a man aged 30 to 45 with Graves' hyperthyroidism.

The chain couples TRBV6-1 to TRBJ2-7; D gene unclear. Germline CDR1 MNHNS, CDR2 SASEGT. This CDR3 contains 14 residues. Trimming shortened V by 6 bases and J by 2 bases, and 14 bases separated the two germline ends. CDR3 residues: CASSTPYSPYEQYF. Written as DNA, the CDR3 is TGTGCCAGCAGCACTCCCTACAGTCCCTACGAGCAGTACTTC.

This clonotype was seen repeatedly, ten times or more. This chain connects TRBV6-1 to TRBJ2-7, with 10 bases identical to TRBD2. The CDR3 is made up of 15 amino acids. V gave up 5 bases and J gave up 1 base; unmatched junction bases: 5. The germline gives CDR1 MNHNS, CDR2 SASEGT. As DNA, the CDR3 is TGTGCCAGCAGTACGAGGACTAGCGGTTCCTACGAGCAGTACTTC. Protein product: CASSTRTSGSYEQYF.

This clonotype was counted only a few times. The chain links TRBV20-1 to TRBJ1-2; tentatively, D is TRBD1 (5 bases). CDR1 DFQATT and CDR2 SNEGSKA come from the germline V gene (reference sequence). V lost 2 bases and J lost 4, with 8 bases in between. The CDR3 has 12 amino acids. CDR3 protein: CSARLGVYGYTF. In DNA form, the CDR3 reads TGCAGTGCTAGATTGGGGGTCTATGGCTACACCTTC.

V usage is TRBV9 and J usage is TRBJ2-7, with D perhaps matching TRBD2 (6 bases). This CDR3 is 13 amino acids long. The germline gives CDR1 SGDLS, CDR2 YYNGEE. V lost 2 bases to trimming and J lost 3 bases, with 9 bases between them. CDR3 nucleotide sequence: TGTGCCAGCAGCGTTCACGGGGGCTACGAGCAGTACTTC. This codes for CASSVHGGYEQYF. The full variable domain, completed using reference TRBV9 and TRBJ2-7, is DSGVTQTPKHLITATGQRVTLRCSPRSGDLSVYWYQQSLDQGLQFLIQYYNGEERAKGNILERFSAQQFPDLHSELNLSSLELGDSALYFCASSVHGGYEQYFGPGTRLTVT.

This clonotype was counted at least ten times. V gene TRBV6-1 combines with J gene TRBJ2-1; D unclear. The germline V and J ends were trimmed by 6 bases and 3 bases, with 12 bases remaining between them. The germline V gene has CDR1 MNHNS and CDR2 SASEGT. CDR3 size: 14 residues. In DNA, the CDR3 is TGTGCCAGCAGCGCGTCTCGCAACTACAATGAGCAGTTCTTC. This codes for CASSASRNYNEQFF.

The chain uses TRBV24-1 and TRBJ2-1; D unclear. The CDR3 is made up of 16 amino acids. Deletions cut 2 bases from V and 12 bases from J, with 22 bases between. From germline, CDR1 is KGHDR and CDR2 SFDVKD. The CDR3 sequence: CATSDSSFGHLRPQFF. Here the CDR3 DNA reads TGTGCCACCAGTGATTCTTCATTCGGGCACCTTCGCCCGCAGTTCTTC.

The rearrangement uses TRBV10-2 and TRBJ2-3; D gene uncertain. CDR1 and CDR2 (germline): WSHSY, SAAADI. CDR3 size: 12 residues. V was cut by 10 bases and J by 5 bases, with 13 bases left in between. For the CDR3, the DNA is TGCGCCACCTCGACCAGCTTAGATACGCAGTATTTT. Translation gives CATSTSLDTQYF.

The chain couples TRBV29-1 to TRBJ2-5; D is ambiguous. The V gene's germline CDR1 is SQVTM and CDR2 ANQGSEA. The V end was cut by 3 bases, the J end by 4 bases, with 9 bases between. The CDR3 runs to 12 residues. In DNA, the CDR3 is TGCAGCGTTGATCCTAGAGGAGAGACCCAGTACTTC. Amino acid sequence: CSVDPRGETQYF.

This clonotype appeared many times. This chain uses TRBV5-4 with TRBJ2-7; 9 nucleotides match TRBD1. V shed 4 bases, J shed 6 bases, and the junction held 2 bases outside the gene matches. CDR1 and CDR2 from the germline V gene are SGHNT and YYREEE (reference sequence). CDR3 length equals 12 residues. The CDR3 here is CASSTGQGEQYF. CDR3 DNA sequence: TGTGCCAGCAGCACGGGACAGGGCGAGCAGTACTTC.

The rearrangement uses TRBV4-2 and TRBJ2-2; 8 positions match TRBD2. Losses at the gene ends were 0 bases for V and 2 bases for J; bases not matched to a gene: 8. CDR3 size: 18 residues. Germline V lookup: CDR1 LGHNA, CDR2 YNFKEQ. The CDR3 spells CASSQEELAGGNTGELFF. CDR3 sequence (DNA): TGTGCCAGCAGCCAAGAGGAGCTAGCGGGCGGAAACACCGGGGAGCTGTTTTTT.

This clonotype was counted a few times. The CDR3 protein is CASTDGNTEAFF. CDR3 nucleotides: TGTGCCAGTACGGACGGGAACACTGAAGCTTTCTTT. The chain employs TRBV19 and TRBJ1-1; D is unresolved. This CDR3 is built from 12 residues. The V gene's germline CDR1 is LNHDA and CDR2 SQIVND (reference sequence). Trimming stripped 7 bases from V and 1 base from J, with 7 bases between.

The sample holds many counts of this clonotype. This chain links TRBV20-1 with TRBJ1-4, with TRBD1 matching over 8 bases. The CDR3 runs 11 residues. Per the germline V gene, CDR1 is DFQATT and CDR2 is SNEGSKA (reference sequence). V lost 6 bases to trimming and J lost 7 bases; unmatched junction nucleotides: 1. The CDR3: CSADRGEKLFF. CDR3 nucleotides: TGCAGTGCAGACAGGGGTGAAAAACTGTTTTTT.

Many counts were recorded for this clonotype. The CDR3 protein is CASSIGSREQFF. In DNA form, the CDR3 reads TGTGCCAGCAGCATAGGGTCCCGGGAGCAGTTCTTC. The rearrangement uses TRBV11-2 and TRBJ2-1; D gene unclear. This CDR3 has 12 amino acids. The germline V and J ends were trimmed by 5 bases and 10 bases, with 12 bases remaining between them. Germline loops: CDR1 SGHAT, CDR2 FQNNGV.

This clonotype was counted ten times or more. This chain connects TRBV12-3 or TRBV12-4 to TRBJ2-2; no definite D call. The length of the CDR3 is 14 residues. Trimming cost V 2 bases and J 1 base, with 5 bases left between them. CDR3 amino acids: CASSLLLNTGELFF. DNA of the CDR3: TGTGCCAGCAGTTTACTGTTGAACACCGGGGAGCTGTTTTTT.

Concerning this clonotype: A much larger clone differs from this one at a single base, so this may be a read error. The rearrangement links TRBV20-1 to TRBJ2-7; TRBD1 might be the D (5 bases). The length of the CDR3 is 13 residues. Germline V gene sequence: CDR1 DFQATT, CDR2 SNEGSKA (reference sequence). The CDR3 loop reads CSARDSHTYERYF. As DNA, the CDR3 is TGCAGTGCCCGAGACAGTCATACCTACGAGCGGTACTTC.

This clonotype was seen only a few times. The rearrangement uses TRBV28 and TRBJ1-3; D might be TRBD1 (6 bases). Trimming shortened V by 6 bases and J by 4 bases, and 16 bases separated the two germline ends. The CDR3 has 15 residues. Germline V gives CDR1 MDHEN, CDR2 SYDVKM. In nucleotides, the CDR3 is TGTGCCAGCAGCCCCCTACTGGGGGCGGGAAACACCATATATTTT. Protein product: CASSPLLGAGNTIYF.

This clonotype was observed many times. The CDR3 loop is CASSLLADPHNEQFF. CDR3 sequence (DNA): TGTGCCAGCAGCCTTCTAGCGGACCCCCACAATGAGCAGTTCTTC. V usage is TRBV28 and J usage is TRBJ2-1, with 7 bases lining up with TRBD2. This CDR3 is 15 amino acids long. Germline V gene lookup returns CDR1 MDHEN and CDR2 SYDVKM. J gave up 5 bases and V 6 bases, and 10 bases lay outside the gene matches.

This clonotype was found many times. The V gene is TRBV28, the J gene TRBJ2-7; possibly TRBD1 or TRBD2 for D (6 bases each). Germline V CDR1 and CDR2: MDHEN, SYDVKM. The CDR3 loop spans 14 amino acids. With 3 bases removed from V and 3 bases from J, the gap between germline ends came to 12 bases. The CDR3 bases are TGTGCCAGCAGTTTCTGGGGGGCCCGCTACGAGCAGTACTTC. It is translated as CASSFWGARYEQYF.

This clonotype was recorded once. V usage is TRBV19 and J usage is TRBJ2-7; 7 bases align to TRBD1. The V and J ends lost 4 bases and 0 bases, in that order; junction bases with no gene match: 6. CDR1 is LNHDA, CDR2 SQIVND, per germline (reference sequence). The CDR3 extends over 15 amino acids. The CDR3 DNA follows: TGTGCCAGTAGTACCCGGGACAGCAACTCCTACGAGCAGTACTTC. It codes for CASSTRDSNSYEQYF.

The V and J genes are TRBV18 and TRBJ2-7; 11 bases map to TRBD2. The CDR3 sequence is 17 residues long. Germline V gene sequence: CDR1 KGHSH, CDR2 LQKENI. With V trimmed by 3 bases and J by 4 bases, 11 bases remained unmatched. The CDR3 DNA reads TGTGCCAGCTCACCGCGTTCTGTAGCGGGAGGGCCTTACGAGCAGTACTTC. Translation: CASSPRSVAGGPYEQYF.

There are many counts of this clonotype. V is TRBV13 and J is TRBJ2-7; 9 bases align to TRBD1. Germline V CDR1 and CDR2: PRHDT, FYEKMQ (reference sequence). The J segment lost 3 bases and the V segment lost 5 bases, leaving 8 bases of the junction unmatched. The CDR3 runs 15 residues. CDR3 sequence (DNA): TGTGCCAGCAGCCATAACAGGGGGCCCCACTACGAGCAGTACTTC. It is translated as CASSHNRGPHYEQYF. The whole variable domain, remainder taken from reference TRBV13 and TRBJ2-7, is AAGVIQSPRHLIKEKRETATLKCYPIPRHDTVYWYQQGPGQDPQFLISFYEKMQSDKGSIPDRFSAQQFSDYHSELNMSSLELGDSALYFCASSHNRGPHYEQYFGPGTRLTVT.

This chain joins TRBV28 and TRBJ2-2; possibly TRBD1 or TRBD2 for D (5 bases each). Trimming stripped 5 bases from V and 7 bases from J, with 14 bases between. In germline, CDR1 is MDHEN, CDR2 SYDVKM. The CDR3 is made up of 14 amino acids. The CDR3 loop is CASSPGTIGGELFF. The CDR3 DNA reads TGTGCCAGCAGTCCAGGGACCATCGGCGGGGAGCTGTTTTTT.

In its sample, this clonotype was seen many times. The chain combines TRBV13 with TRBJ2-2; no clear D gene. V was clipped by 5 bases and J by 5 bases, with 12 bases between them. CDR1 PRHDT and CDR2 FYEKMQ come from the germline V gene (reference sequence). CDR3 length: 14 residues. The CDR3 sequence is CASSRNAFTGELFF. In nucleotides, the CDR3 is TGTGCCAGCAGCCGGAATGCCTTTACCGGGGAGCTGTTTTTT.

This clonotype was counted ten times or more. This chain uses TRBV12-5 with TRBJ2-3; TRBD2 is a possible D gene (6 bases). In germline, CDR1 is LGHNT, CDR2 FRNRAP. CDR3 length: 19 residues. V lost 0 bases to trimming and J lost 2 bases, with 21 bases between them. CDR3 region: CASGLVRGTGVPDTDTQYF. In DNA, the CDR3 is TGTGCTAGTGGTTTGGTACGGGGGACGGGGGTTCCGGACACAGATACGCAGTATTTT.

This clonotype has ten or more counts. The V and J genes are TRBV3-1 and TRBJ1-1; 7 bases agree with TRBD1. V was clipped by 7 bases and J by 7 bases; unmatched bases: 12. Germline lookup yields CDR1 LGHDT and CDR2 YNNKEL (reference sequence). This CDR3 is 14 amino acids long. The CDR3 loop reads CASNMWRGRDEAFF. In DNA, the CDR3 is TGTGCCAGCAACATGTGGAGGGGGCGGGATGAAGCTTTCTTT.

The rearrangement links TRBV5-1 to TRBJ1-1; tentative D call: TRBD1 (5 bases). The CDR3 sequence is 13 residues long. Trimming took 2 bases from V and 8 from J, leaving 13 bases between them. Germline CDR1 reads SGHRS; CDR2 reads YFSETQ. The CDR3 here is CASSLRDRSEAFF. DNA of the CDR3: TGCGCCAGCAGCTTAAGGGACCGGAGCGAAGCTTTCTTT. The whole variable domain, filled in from reference TRBV5-1 and TRBJ1-1, reads KAGVTQTPRYLIKTRGQQVTLSCSPISGHRSVSWYQQTPGQGLQFLFEYFSETQRNKGNFPGRFSGRQFSNSRSEMNVSTLELGDSALYLCASSLRDRSEAFFGQGTRLTVV.

This clonotype was observed many times. The V and J genes are TRBV28 and TRBJ1-2, with 7 bases fitting TRBD1. The germline V gene has CDR1 MDHEN and CDR2 SYDVKM. The CDR3 is 15 residues long. The ends lost 6 bases at V and 0 bases at J; junction bases unmatched: 7. This CDR3 reads CASSSPGTANYGYTF. The CDR3 region has the DNA TGTGCCAGCAGCTCCCCTGGGACAGCTAACTATGGCTACACCTTC.

The chain uses TRBV5-1 and TRBJ2-5, with a possible D match to TRBD2 (5 bases). V lost 1 base and J 1 base, leaving 11 bases between the germline ends. The CDR3 is 15 amino acids. Looked up from germline, CDR1 is SGHRS and CDR2 is YFSETQ. CDR3 sequence reads: CASSLFLAGQETQYF. CDR3 in DNA: TGCGCCAGCAGCTTGTTTTTGGCGGGCCAAGAGACCCAGTACTTC. The entire variable domain, with the rest obtained from reference TRBV5-1 and TRBJ2-5, is as follows: KAGVTQTPRYLIKTRGQQVTLSCSPISGHRSVSWYQQTPGQGLQFLFEYFSETQRNKGNFPGRFSGRQFSNSRSEMNVSTLELGDSALYLCASSLFLAGQETQYFGPGTRLLVL.

The chain uses TRBV28 and TRBJ2-7; the D gene is possibly TRBD2 (5 bases). The germline CDR1 and CDR2 sequences are MDHEN and SYDVKM. The CDR3 covers 14 residues. V shed 6 bases and J shed 2 bases, with 14 bases lying between them. CDR3 coding DNA: TGTGCCAGCAGGGAACGGACTGGGACCTACGAGCAGTACTTC. Translation: CASRERTGTYEQYF. Combining the CDR3 with reference TRBV28 and TRBJ2-7 gives the whole variable domain DVKVTQSSRYLVKRTGEKVFLECVQDMDHENMFWYRQDPGLGLRLIYFSYDVKMKEKGDIPEGYSVSREKKERFSLILESASTNQTSMYLCASRERTGTYEQYFGPGTRLTVT.

In regard to this clonotype: Since a much larger clone is just one base distant, this may be a read error. The conserved phenylalanine or tryptophan is not found at the CDR3 terminus, so this likely reflects a read error. The chain recombines TRBV27 with TRBJ1-1; TRBD1 is a possible D gene (5 bases). V lost 8 bases to trimming and J lost 5 bases, with 15 bases between them. The CDR3 loop spans 13 amino acids. Germline V CDR1 and CDR2: MNHEY, SMNVEV (reference sequence). CDR3 sequence: CASQWGPWTEAFL. Here the CDR3 DNA reads TGTGCCAGCCAGTGGGGACCGTGGACTGAAGCTTTCCTT.

This clonotype was seen repeatedly, ten times or more. The CDR3 DNA is TGTGCCATCAGAGCCAGGGTGGACACTGAAGCTTTCTTT. Translating gives CAIRARVDTEAFF. The gene calls are TRBV10-3 and TRBJ1-1; D is possibly TRBD1 (5 bases). Trimming took off 6 bases at V and 3 bases at J, with 11 bases between the two ends. CDR3 length equals 13 residues. Germline-derived CDR1 and CDR2 are ENHRY and SYGVKD.

The chain joins TRBV6-1 to TRBJ2-7; no clear D. Germline lookup yields CDR1 MNHNS and CDR2 SASEGT. The CDR3 is 13 amino acids. The germline V and J ends were trimmed by 7 bases and 5 bases, with 15 bases remaining between them. CDR3 protein: CASTRKQLNEQYF. CDR3 sequence (DNA): TGTGCCAGCACCAGGAAACAGCTCAACGAGCAGTACTTC.